The next 14 T cell receptor beta chains were all read from a single sample in a study of blood T cell repertoires in COVID-19. The protocol was immunoSEQ multiplex PCR, while the TCRdb copy is restricted to in-frame clones and leaves out a portion. The sample holds 150,000 to 200,000 clones; roughly 84% are singletons and the top ten take 3% to 3.5%. Sequencing was performed on PBMCs or T cells enriched from blood (not recorded which). These receptors were collected from a young woman who had been exposed to COVID-19.

This clone has a single count. This specimen includes other DNA sequences encoding the same CDR3. The chain joins TRBV12-3 or TRBV12-4 to TRBJ2-1; D uncertain. V dropped 2 bases and J dropped 2 bases, with 4 bases sitting between them. The CDR3 has 13 residues. The chain's CDR3 is CASSLSAYNEQFF. Written as DNA, the CDR3 is TGTGCCAGCAGTTTATCAGCCTACAATGAGCAGTTCTTC.

CDR3 nucleotides: TGTGCCAGCAGCTTGGTGGCCCAAACAGGGGCCGGGGAGCTGTTTTTT. Its translation is CASSLVAQTGAGELFF. The chain is built from TRBV5-4 and TRBJ2-2; 7 nucleotides align to TRBD1. Germline loops: CDR1 SGHNT, CDR2 YYREEE (reference sequence). V shed 0 bases and J 6 bases; nucleotides not matched to a gene: 8. CDR3 length: 16 residues.

This rearrangement joins TRBV5-5 to TRBJ1-2; 8 nucleotides line up with TRBD1. With V trimmed by 4 bases and J by 7 bases, 9 bases remained unmatched. CDR1 is SGHKS and CDR2 is YYEKEE in the germline V gene (reference sequence). The length of the CDR3 is 14 residues. The CDR3 spells CASSEGQGLGGYTF. CDR3 sequence (DNA): TGTGCCAGCAGCGAAGGACAGGGTTTGGGTGGCTACACCTTC. The full variable domain, in which reference TRBV5-5 and TRBJ1-2 provide the parts outside the CDR3, is DAGVTQSPTHLIKTRGQQVTLRCSPISGHKSVSWYQQVLGQGPQFIFQYYEKEERGRGNFPDRFSARQFPNYSSELNVNALLLGDSALYLCASSEGQGLGGYTFGSGTRLTVV.

This clone was counted a few times. The CDR3 region has the DNA TGTGCCAGCAGCGTAGAAGGGGACAGGGGTGATTCACCCCTCCACTTT. The encoded protein is CASSVEGDRGDSPLHF. The chain links TRBV9 to TRBJ1-6; 10 nucleotides agree with TRBD1. With V trimmed by 0 bases and J by 8 bases, 5 bases remained unmatched. Germline V gives CDR1 SGDLS, CDR2 YYNGEE. The CDR3 totals 16 residues.

With regard to this clone: Other nucleotide sequences from this sample produce the same CDR3. This chain uses TRBV27 with TRBJ1-1; 7 bases map to TRBD1. CDR1 is MNHEY and CDR2 is SMNVEV in the germline V gene (reference sequence). Trimming cost V 2 bases and J 3 bases; bases outside gene matches: 3. The CDR3 is 14 residues long. The CDR3 here is CASSLRGQYTEAFF. Written as DNA, the CDR3 is TGTGCCAGCAGTTTACGGGGACAGTACACTGAAGCTTTCTTT.

The V gene is TRBV27, the J gene TRBJ2-7, with D perhaps matching TRBD1 (6 bases). The V gene lost 10 bases and the J gene lost 3 bases, with 19 bases spanning the gap. The CDR3 length is 14 residues. The V gene's germline CDR1 is MNHEY and CDR2 SMNVEV (reference sequence). CDR3 region: CATKTRTQGYEQYF. The CDR3 bases are TGTGCCACCAAAACGCGTACACAGGGCTACGAGCAGTACTTC.

The chain is built from TRBV5-6 and TRBJ1-6, with 9 bases matching TRBD1. The CDR3 loop spans 17 amino acids. Germline CDR1 SGHDT, CDR2 YYEEEE. Losses at the gene ends were 1 base for V and 7 bases for J; bases not matched to a gene: 9. The CDR3: CASSLSGPGQGNSPLHF. The CDR3 DNA follows: TGTGCCAGCAGCTTGAGTGGCCCGGGACAGGGAAATTCACCCCTCCACTTT.

Concerning this clone itself: A much larger clone is a single base away; this may be a read error. The chain couples TRBV7-3 to TRBJ1-1; TRBD1 matches at 8 bases. CDR1 is SGHTA and CDR2 is FQGTGA in the germline V gene. The CDR3 length is 13 residues. Trimming at V came to 5 bases and at J to 2 bases, leaving 1 base not matched to a gene. The CDR3 DNA is TGTGCCAGCAGCGGACAGGGTAACACTGAAGCTTTCTTT. Translation gives CASSGQGNTEAFF.

The CDR3 loop is CASSETSGGSGEQFF. The DNA for the CDR3 is TGTGCCAGCAGCGAGACTAGCGGGGGTTCTGGTGAGCAGTTCTTC. The chain couples TRBV7-2 to TRBJ2-1; 12 bases align to TRBD2. Germline V gene sequence: CDR1 SGHTA, CDR2 FQGNSA. The CDR3 totals 15 residues. V shed 5 bases and J 9 bases; nucleotides not matched to a gene: 8.

The chain employs TRBV4-1 and TRBJ1-3, with D possibly matching TRBD1 (5 bases). Germline CDR1 reads MGHRA; CDR2 reads YSYEKL. Trimming took off 7 bases at V and 0 bases at J, with 7 bases between the two ends. There are 13 residues in the CDR3. This chain's CDR3 is CASNGGSGNTIYF. Here the CDR3 DNA reads TGCGCCAGCAACGGGGGCTCTGGAAACACCATATATTTT.

The chain joins TRBV4-2 to TRBJ2-1; 9 bases line up with TRBD2. With 1 base clipped from V and 6 bases from J, the junction kept 7 bases outside the gene matches. Germline V gives CDR1 LGHNA, CDR2 YNFKEQ. This CDR3 has 16 amino acids. CDR3 bases: TGTGCCAGCAGCCAAGGTATTGGCGGGGGGGGCAATGAGCAGTTCTTC. Its translation is CASSQGIGGGGNEQFF.

This sequence joins TRBV10-3 and TRBJ1-6, with D perhaps TRBD1 (6 bases). Trimming cost V 2 bases and J 10 bases, with 15 bases left between them. The CDR3 covers 15 residues. Per the germline V gene, CDR1 is ENHRY and CDR2 is SYGVKD. CDR3 bases: TGTGCCATCAGTGAGGGGGGCTCGGGCTACTCACCCCTCCACTTT. It is translated as CAISEGGSGYSPLHF.

J is TRBJ1-3 and V is TRBV5-1; no definite D call. Germline-derived CDR1 and CDR2 are SGHRS and YFSETQ. This CDR3 region has 15 residues. The V end lost 3 bases, the J end lost 4 bases, and 14 bases lay between the germline ends. The CDR3 protein is CASSSGEHAGNTIYF. CDR3 nucleotides: TGCGCCAGCAGCTCCGGGGAGCATGCGGGAAACACCATATATTTT. The full variable domain, in which reference TRBV5-1 and TRBJ1-3 provide the parts outside the CDR3, is KAGVTQTPRYLIKTRGQQVTLSCSPISGHRSVSWYQQTPGQGLQFLFEYFSETQRNKGNFPGRFSGRQFSNSRSEMNVSTLELGDSALYLCASSSGEHAGNTIYFGEGSWLTVV.

This chain's CDR3 is CASGTGPYNEQFF. CDR3 DNA sequence: TGTGCCAGCGGTACAGGGCCTTACAATGAGCAGTTCTTC. The chain is built from TRBV11-2 and TRBJ2-1; tentatively, D is TRBD1 (6 bases). Between the trimmed V and J ends, which lost 8 bases and 4 bases, there was a span of 12 bases. CDR3 size: 13 residues. CDR1 and CDR2 from the germline V gene are SGHAT and FQNNGV.